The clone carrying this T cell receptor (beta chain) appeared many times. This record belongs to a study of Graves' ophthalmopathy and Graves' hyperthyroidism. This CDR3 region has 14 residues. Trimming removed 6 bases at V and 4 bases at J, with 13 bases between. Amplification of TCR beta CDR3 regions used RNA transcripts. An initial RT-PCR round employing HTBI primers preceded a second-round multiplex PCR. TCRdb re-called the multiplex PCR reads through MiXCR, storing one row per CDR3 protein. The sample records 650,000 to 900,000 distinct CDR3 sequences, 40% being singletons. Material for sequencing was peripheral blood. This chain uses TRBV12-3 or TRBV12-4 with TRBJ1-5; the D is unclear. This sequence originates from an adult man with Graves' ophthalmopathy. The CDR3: CASSPGGENQPQHF. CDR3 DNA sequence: TGTGCCAGCAGCCCGGGTGGGGAGAATCAGCCCCAGCATTTT.